A selection of T cell receptor beta chains follows, all from one sample in a study of T cell responses to AZD1222 COVID-19 vaccine. Using immunoSEQ multiplex PCR, the repertoire was profiled, and TCRdb retains in-frame clones only, with some absent. This sample has roughly 150,000 clones, with 94% found just once. The sample consisted of peripheral blood, taken 28 days after the second AZD1222 dose. These receptors came from an adult who received the AZD1222 COVID-19 vaccine. Both conserved end residues are part of each CDR3. D genes are given only for firm matches. Clone sizes are given selectively: once, few, many, or a class where the clone is expanded.

D gene,clone size,CDR3 length,J gene,V gene,CDR3 DNA,CDR3 protein
TRBD2,.,16,TRBJ2-3,TRBV2,TGTGCCAGCAGTGAAGCACCTAGCGGGAGCCGGGATACGCAGTATTTT,CASSEAPSGSRDTQYF
TRBD2,.,15,TRBJ2-1,TRBV7-6,TGTGCCAGCAGCCTCCAGACTAGCGGGAAAAATGAGCAGTTCTTC,CASSLQTSGKNEQFF
.,.,15,TRBJ1-1,TRBV5-1,TGCGCCAGCAGCGGTCTCCAGGGAAGTGGTACTGAAGCTTTCTTT,CASSGLQGSGTEAFF
.,.,14,TRBJ1-1,TRBV10-3,TGTGCCATCAGTGCCAAAGGAGGTTCCACTGAAGCTTTCTTT,CAISAKGGSTEAFF
.,.,15,TRBJ2-2,TRBV4-1,TGCGCCAGCAGTGAGAGGGCCGGGAGAACCGGGGAGCTGTTTTTT,CASSERAGRTGELFF
.,.,16,TRBJ2-4,TRBV6-2/TRBV6-3,TGTGCCAGCACCCCACTCCCGGGGGTGGCCAAAAACATTCAGTACTTC,CASTPLPGVAKNIQYF
TRBD1,.,15,TRBJ1-5,TRBV6-2/TRBV6-3,TGTGCCAGCAGTGCGACAGGGCCCGACAATCAGCCCCAGCATTTT,CASSATGPDNQPQHF
TRBD2,once,15,TRBJ2-7,TRBV5-4,TGTGCCAGCAGCCCAGAGAGCGGGAGCGTCAACGAGCAGTACTTC,CASSPESGSVNEQYF
.,.,15,TRBJ2-1,TRBV2,TGTGCCAGCACGCCCCAGTTAGGGGGGTACAATGAGCAGTTCTTC,CASTPQLGGYNEQFF
.,.,20,TRBJ1-5,TRBV28,TGTGCCAGCAGTTTAAACCGCCTCACAGGGAGGAGATCCCAAAGGGGGCCCCAGCATTTT,CASSLNRLTGRRSQRGPQHF
TRBD2,.,15,TRBJ2-1,TRBV19,TGTGCCAGTAGTATAATAGCGGGGGCCAACAATGAGCAGTTCTTC,CASSIIAGANNEQFF
TRBD1,.,13,TRBJ1-2,TRBV7-3,TGTGCCAGCAGCGCCCACAGGGGGCAAGGCTACACCTTC,CASSAHRGQGYTF
.,.,15,TRBJ2-7,TRBV11-2,TGTGCCAGCAGCCTACAGAGAAGTAGATCCTACGAGCAGTACTTC,CASSLQRSRSYEQYF
TRBD1,.,15,TRBJ1-5,TRBV30,TGTGCCTGGAGTAGGGGACAGGGGGTAAATCAGCCCCAGCATTTT,CAWSRGQGVNQPQHF
TRBD2,.,15,TRBJ2-3,TRBV4-1,TGCGCCAGCAGCTCCAGGACTAGCGGGCCTTTAAGCAAGTATTTT,CASSSRTSGPLSKYF
.,.,13,TRBJ1-1,TRBV25-1,TGTGCCACACAACAGGGATGGTCAGGATTGGCTTTCTTT,CATQQGWSGLAFF
TRBD1,.,18,TRBJ2-5,TRBV5-1,TGCGCCAGCAGCTTGGCTGGGGGACAGGGGGCTTACCAAGAGACCCAGTACTTC,CASSLAGGQGAYQETQYF
.,.,10,TRBJ1-1,TRBV6-5,TGTGCCAGCGGGAACACTGAAGCTTTCTTT,CASGNTEAFF
TRBD2,.,15,TRBJ2-1,TRBV28,TGTGCCAGCAGCTTAGCGGGAAACTCCTACAATGAGCAGTTCTTC,CASSLAGNSYNEQFF
TRBD1,.,14,TRBJ1-6,TRBV19,TGTGCCAGTAGGCGACAGGGGTATAATTCACCCCTCCACTTT,CASRRQGYNSPLHF
.,.,16,TRBJ2-3,TRBV7-9,TGTGCCAGCAGCTTAGACGGGCCAGTCCGCACAGATACGCAGTATTTT,CASSLDGPVRTDTQYF
.,.,16,TRBJ2-5,TRBV5-6,TGTGCCAGCAGCTTAGGAACCGAACATTTCCAAGAGACCCAGTACTTC,CASSLGTEHFQETQYF
TRBD1,few,14,TRBJ2-1,TRBV10-3,TGTGCCACCCTGCCCGGACAGGGGATGGATGAGCAGTTCTTC,CATLPGQGMDEQFF
.,.,13,TRBJ2-5,TRBV18,TGTGCCAGCTCAAGTACTCGACAAGAGACCCAGTACTTC,CASSSTRQETQYF
.,.,13,TRBJ1-1,TRBV28,TGTGCCAGCAGCCCCGGGGCGAATCTTGTGGCTTTCTTT,CASSPGANLVAFF
.,.,12,TRBJ2-2,TRBV7-8,TGTGCCAGCAGCCTAATAACCGGGGAGCTGTTTTTT,CASSLITGELFF
.,.,13,TRBJ1-5,TRBV7-2,TGTGCCAGCAGCTTAGGAGGTCTTCAGCCCCAGCATTTT,CASSLGGLQPQHF
.,.,13,TRBJ1-2,TRBV7-9,TGTGCCAGCAGCTTTGCGGACACTTATGGCTACACCTTC,CASSFADTYGYTF
.,.,15,TRBJ1-1,TRBV5-1,TGCGCCAGCAGCCGAGCGACAGCCATGAACACTGAAGCTTTCTTT,CASSRATAMNTEAFF
.,.,16,TRBJ1-1,TRBV11-2,TGTGCCAGCAGCTTCAAAGGGGGGGCCGTGAACACTGAAGCTTTCTTT,CASSFKGGAVNTEAFF
.,.,12,TRBJ1-2,TRBV5-1,TGCGCTTCAGGCCGGGGGGCGCGTGGCTACACCTTC,CASGRGARGYTF